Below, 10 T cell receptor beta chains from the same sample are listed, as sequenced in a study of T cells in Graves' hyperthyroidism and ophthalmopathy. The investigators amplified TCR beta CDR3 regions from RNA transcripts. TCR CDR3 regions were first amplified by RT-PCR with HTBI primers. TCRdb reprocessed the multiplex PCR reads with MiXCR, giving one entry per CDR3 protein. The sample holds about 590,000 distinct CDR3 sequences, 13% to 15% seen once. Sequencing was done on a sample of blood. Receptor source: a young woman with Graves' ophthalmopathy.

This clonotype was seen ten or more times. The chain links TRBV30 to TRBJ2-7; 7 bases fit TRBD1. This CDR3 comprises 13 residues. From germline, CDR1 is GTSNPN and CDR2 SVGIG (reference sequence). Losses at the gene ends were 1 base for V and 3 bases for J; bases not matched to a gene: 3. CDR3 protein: CAWSAGQSYEQYF. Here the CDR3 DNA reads TGTGCCTGGAGTGCGGGACAGAGCTACGAGCAGTACTTC. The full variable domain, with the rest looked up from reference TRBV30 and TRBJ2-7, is SQTIHQWPATLVQPVGSPLSLECTVEGTSNPNLYWYRQAAGRGLQLLFYSVGIGQISSEVPQNLSASRPQDRQFILSSKKLLLSDSGFYLCAWSAGQSYEQYFGPGTRLTVT.

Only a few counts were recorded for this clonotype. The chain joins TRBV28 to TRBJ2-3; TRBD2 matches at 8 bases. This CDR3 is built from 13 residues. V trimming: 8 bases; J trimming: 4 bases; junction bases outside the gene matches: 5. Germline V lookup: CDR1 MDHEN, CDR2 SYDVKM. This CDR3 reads CASGSAGADTQYF. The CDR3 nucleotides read TGTGCCAGCGGGTCAGCGGGGGCAGATACGCAGTATTTT.

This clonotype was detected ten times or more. CDR3 sequence reads: CSAIGGVVDGYTF. The CDR3, as DNA: TGCAGTGCTATTGGAGGGGTGGTAGATGGCTACACCTTC. The V call is TRBV20-1, the J call TRBJ1-2; D might be TRBD1 (5 bases). Trimming left V 4 bases short and J 6 bases short, with 15 bases between. This CDR3 contains 13 residues. Germline V CDR1 and CDR2: DFQATT, SNEGSKA (reference sequence).

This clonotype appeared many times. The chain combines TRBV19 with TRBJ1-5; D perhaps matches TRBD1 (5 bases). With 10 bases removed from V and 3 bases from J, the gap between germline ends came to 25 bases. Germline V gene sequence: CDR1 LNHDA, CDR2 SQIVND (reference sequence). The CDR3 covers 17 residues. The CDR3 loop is CATRPEPGAGLNQPQHF. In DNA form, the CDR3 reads TGTGCCACTCGTCCCGAACCCGGGGCGGGTCTCAATCAGCCCCAGCATTTT.

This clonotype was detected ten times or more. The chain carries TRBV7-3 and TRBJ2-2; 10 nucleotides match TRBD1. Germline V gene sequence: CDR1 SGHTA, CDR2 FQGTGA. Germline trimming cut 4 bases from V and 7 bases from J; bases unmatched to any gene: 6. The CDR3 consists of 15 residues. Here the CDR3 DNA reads TGTGCCAGCAGCTCGGGACAGGGGTCGGTCGGGGAGCTGTTTTTT. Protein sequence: CASSSGQGSVGELFF.

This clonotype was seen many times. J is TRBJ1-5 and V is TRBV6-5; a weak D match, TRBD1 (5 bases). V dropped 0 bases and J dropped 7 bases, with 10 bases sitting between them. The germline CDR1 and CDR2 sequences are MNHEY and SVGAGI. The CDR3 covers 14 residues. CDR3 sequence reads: CASSYSRDPQPQHF. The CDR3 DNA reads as TGTGCCAGCAGTTACTCGAGGGACCCACAGCCCCAGCATTTT.

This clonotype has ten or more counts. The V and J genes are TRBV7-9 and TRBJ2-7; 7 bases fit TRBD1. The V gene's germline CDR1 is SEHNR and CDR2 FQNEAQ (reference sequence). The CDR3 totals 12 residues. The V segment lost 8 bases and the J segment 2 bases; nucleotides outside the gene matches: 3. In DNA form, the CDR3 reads TGTGCCAGCGAAGGACAGGCCTACGAGCAGTACTTC. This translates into CASEGQAYEQYF.

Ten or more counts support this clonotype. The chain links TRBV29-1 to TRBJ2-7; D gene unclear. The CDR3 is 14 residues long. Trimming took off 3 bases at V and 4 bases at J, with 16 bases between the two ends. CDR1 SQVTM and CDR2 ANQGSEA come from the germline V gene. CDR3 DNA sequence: TGCAGCGTTGACTCCCTCGGAAGTACGTACGAGCAGTACTTC. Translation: CSVDSLGSTYEQYF.

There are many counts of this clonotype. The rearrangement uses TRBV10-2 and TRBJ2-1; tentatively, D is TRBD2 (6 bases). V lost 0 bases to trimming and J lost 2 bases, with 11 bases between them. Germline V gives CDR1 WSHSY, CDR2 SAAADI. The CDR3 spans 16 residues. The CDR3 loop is CASSESKRATYNEQFF. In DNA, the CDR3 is TGCGCCAGCAGTGAGTCTAAGCGGGCGACCTACAATGAGCAGTTCTTC.

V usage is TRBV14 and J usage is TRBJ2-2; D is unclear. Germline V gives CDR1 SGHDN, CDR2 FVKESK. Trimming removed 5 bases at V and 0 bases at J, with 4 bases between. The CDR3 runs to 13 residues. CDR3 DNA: TGTGCCAGCAGCGCGTCGAACACCGGGGAGCTGTTTTTT. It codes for CASSASNTGELFF.